The 30 T cell receptor beta chains below all came from one sample that was sequenced in a study of blood T cell repertoires in COVID-19 (dated by TCRdb to between 2020 and 2021). The library was generated by the immunoSEQ multiplex PCR assay. TCRdb provides this immuneACCESS table in a form limited to in-frame rearrangements. Some clones are lacking; in checked studies, under half of them reflect an unresolved V gene, and why the rest are absent is not known. In all, the sample holds approximately 200,000 clones, and 70% to 90% of those were seen once. Together, the top ten hold roughly 4% of the sample. Sequenced sample: PBMCs or T cells enriched from blood (not recorded which). These receptors were taken from a woman aged 30 to 39 who had been exposed to COVID-19.

The V and J genes are TRBV18 and TRBJ1-2; unclear D gene. Trimming took off 3 bases at V and 6 bases at J, with 11 bases between the two ends. The CDR3 is 13 residues long. Germline V CDR1 and CDR2: KGHSH, LQKENI. DNA for the CDR3: TGTGCCAGCTCACCGAGCGATACACATGGCTACACCTTC. Its protein product is CASSPSDTHGYTF.

There are many counts of this clone. The rearrangement joins TRBV29-1 to TRBJ1-1; D is undetermined. This CDR3 has 14 amino acids. Trimming pared 0 bases from V and 0 bases from J, leaving 8 bases between. Per germline, CDR1 SQVTM and CDR2 ANQGSEA. CDR3 region: CSVEDTGMNTEAFF. CDR3 nucleotide sequence: TGCAGCGTTGAAGACACGGGAATGAACACTGAAGCTTTCTTT.

The rearrangement uses TRBV19 and TRBJ2-3; D unresolved. The ends were cut back, 8 bases at V and 6 bases at J, with 12 bases in the middle. The CDR3 runs 12 residues. The V gene's germline CDR1 is LNHDA and CDR2 SQIVND (reference sequence). Here the CDR3 DNA reads TGTGCCAGTGCCAGTTTGGGCGATACGCAGTATTTT. This sequence encodes CASASLGDTQYF.

V usage is TRBV5-6 and J usage is TRBJ1-2; D not resolved. CDR1 and CDR2 (germline): SGHDT, YYEEEE. With 6 bases removed from V and 4 bases from J, the gap between germline ends came to 13 bases. The CDR3 loop spans 13 amino acids. The CDR3: CASKTTRSYGYTF. CDR3 bases: TGTGCCAGCAAAACTACGCGGAGCTATGGCTACACCTTC.

The chain employs TRBV13 and TRBJ1-3; tentatively, D is TRBD1 (5 bases). CDR1 and CDR2 (germline): PRHDT, FYEKMQ (reference sequence). Deletions cut 5 bases from V and 2 bases from J, with 10 bases between. CDR3 length: 14 amino acids. The CDR3 nucleotides read TGTGCCAGCAGCCACTGGGGGGCTGGAAACACCATATATTTT. Translating it yields CASSHWGAGNTIYF.

J is TRBJ1-2 and V is TRBV7-8; a weak D match, TRBD1 (6 bases). The CDR3 totals 14 residues. The V end was cut by 3 bases, the J end by 6 bases, with 14 bases between. CDR1 and CDR2 (germline): SGHVS, FQNEAQ. CDR3 sequence (DNA): TGTGCCAGCAGCTTTTCAACAGGGATAGATGGCTACACCTTC. Its protein is CASSFSTGIDGYTF.

The V gene is TRBV2, the J gene TRBJ1-1, with TRBD1 identical over 11 bases. Germline CDR1 and CDR2: SNHLY and FYNNEI. This CDR3 comprises 15 residues. After removal of 4 bases from V and 1 base from J, the junction contained 2 bases not matched to a gene. Here the CDR3 DNA reads TGTGCCAGCAGTGGAGGGACAGGGGGGAACACTGAAGCTTTCTTT. Translated, it gives CASSGGTGGNTEAFF.

The chain employs TRBV7-6 and TRBJ2-7; D possibly corresponds to TRBD1 (5 bases). CDR1 is SGHVS and CDR2 is FNYEAQ in the germline V gene. CDR3 length: 16 amino acids. The ends were cut back, 1 base at V and 0 bases at J, with 13 bases in the middle. The CDR3 is CASSLGQTDSSYEQYF. In nucleotides, the CDR3 is TGTGCCAGCAGCTTAGGACAGACCGACAGCTCCTACGAGCAGTACTTC.

J is TRBJ2-5 and V is TRBV10-2, with 9 bases fitting TRBD2. The CDR3 has 17 residues. V trimming: 4 bases; J trimming: 5 bases; junction bases outside the gene matches: 14. Germline V gene data show CDR1 as WSHSY and CDR2 as SAAADI. The CDR3 nucleotides read TGCGCCAGCAGTGCCGGGGGCGGGGGGGCCGAGTTGGAGACCCAGTACTTC. This encodes CASSAGGGGAELETQYF.

This clone occurred once. The CDR3 protein is CASSRDEQYF. CDR3 sequence (DNA): TGTGCCAGCAGCCGGGACGAGCAGTACTTC. The gene calls are TRBV2 and TRBJ2-7; D is uncertain. The V end lost 6 bases, the J end lost 5 bases, and 5 bases lay between the germline ends. Germline values: CDR1 SNHLY, CDR2 FYNNEI. This CDR3 contains 10 residues.

DNA of the CDR3: TGTGCCAGCAGTTACCCGACAGGATCTAACTATGGCTACACCTTC. It is translated as CASSYPTGSNYGYTF. The gene calls are TRBV6-5 and TRBJ1-2; TRBD1 is a possible D gene (6 bases). The CDR3 is made up of 15 amino acids. The germline gives CDR1 MNHEY, CDR2 SVGAGI. The germline V and J ends were trimmed by 2 bases and 0 bases, with 10 bases remaining between them.

This chain joins TRBV5-6 and TRBJ1-1; the D is unclear. The CDR3 extends over 16 amino acids. The germline CDR1 and CDR2 sequences are SGHDT and YYEEEE. The ends were cut back, 4 bases at V and 4 bases at J, with 20 bases in the middle. CDR3 sequence reads: CASSRGRGPVATEAFF. CDR3 bases: TGTGCCAGCAGCCGAGGACGGGGTCCGGTCGCCACTGAAGCTTTCTTT.

V usage is TRBV6-1 and J usage is TRBJ1-5; TRBD1 might be the D (5 bases). The germline V gene has CDR1 MNHNS and CDR2 SASEGT. The CDR3 is 15 amino acids. V was cut by 3 bases and J by 5 bases, with 14 bases left in between. The CDR3 region is CASSDGGVEYQPQHF. DNA of the CDR3: TGTGCCAGCAGTGATGGGGGGGTAGAGTATCAGCCCCAGCATTTT.

The gene calls are TRBV6-5 and TRBJ1-1; 7 nucleotides agree with TRBD1. CDR3 length equals 15 residues. Trimming cost V 4 bases and J 2 bases; bases outside gene matches: 7. Per the germline V gene, CDR1 is MNHEY and CDR2 is SVGAGI. The chain's CDR3 is CASSWDRLYNTEAFF. The CDR3 nucleotides read TGTGCCAGCAGTTGGGACAGACTTTATAACACTGAAGCTTTCTTT.

This sequence joins TRBV29-1 and TRBJ2-3; TRBD2 agrees at 8 bases. The CDR3 is 16 amino acids. Germline-derived CDR1 and CDR2 are SQVTM and ANQGSEA. V shed 0 bases and J 2 bases; nucleotides not matched to a gene: 7. Written as DNA, the CDR3 is TGCAGCGTTGAAGATCTACTAGCGGAAACCACAGATACGCAGTATTTT. It specifies CSVEDLLAETTDTQYF.

The rearrangement uses TRBV6-5 and TRBJ1-5; 7 positions match TRBD1. The junction had 4 bases not matched to a gene; V was cut back by 5 bases and J by 6 bases. Germline V lookup: CDR1 MNHEY, CDR2 SVGAGI. The CDR3 length is 13 residues. CDR3 nucleotides: TGTGCCAGCAGTCTGCAGGGGGGTCAGCCCCAGCATTTT. Protein product: CASSLQGGQPQHF.

The genes are TRBV28 and TRBJ2-7; 10 positions agree with TRBD1. The CDR3 totals 14 residues. CDR1 is MDHEN and CDR2 is SYDVKM in the germline V gene. J lost 6 bases, V lost 7 bases, and 9 bases had no gene match. In nucleotides, the CDR3 is TGTGCCAGCACCGCAACCGGGACAGGGGCCGAGCAGTACTTC. This codes for CASTATGTGAEQYF.

The J gene is TRBJ1-5, the V gene TRBV12-3 or TRBV12-4, with D unclear. V dropped 3 bases and J dropped 3 bases, with 3 bases sitting between them. The CDR3 is made up of 12 amino acids. The CDR3 here is CASSFVNQPQHF. CDR3 coding DNA: TGTGCCAGCAGTTTCGTCAATCAGCCCCAGCATTTT.

The rearrangement uses TRBV7-9 and TRBJ2-5; a possible D gene is TRBD2 (6 bases). Germline V gene sequence: CDR1 SEHNR, CDR2 FQNEAQ (reference sequence). Between the trimmed V and J ends, which lost 10 bases and 2 bases, there was a span of 17 bases. The CDR3 covers 14 residues. The CDR3 DNA reads as TGTGCCACCGCCCGGTTGGGGGGTCAAGAGACCCAGTACTTC. Its translation is CATARLGGQETQYF. Full variable domain (outside the CDR3, taken from reference TRBV7-9 and TRBJ2-5): DTGVSQNPRHKITKRGQNVTFRCDPISEHNRLYWYRQTLGQGPEFLTYFQNEAQLEKSRLLSDRFSAERPKGSFSTLEIQRTEQGDSAMYLCATARLGGQETQYFGPGTRLLVL.

The genes are TRBV11-3 and TRBJ1-6; D is unclear. V lost 6 bases and J 0 bases, leaving 6 bases between the germline ends. From germline, CDR1 is SGHNT and CDR2 YENEEA. The CDR3 has 14 amino acids. The CDR3 sequence is CASRISSYNSPLHF. CDR3 nucleotides: TGTGCCAGCAGGATTAGCTCCTATAATTCACCCCTCCACTTT.

The V gene is TRBV27, the J gene TRBJ1-2, with 11 bases aligning to TRBD1. The germline CDR1 and CDR2 sequences are MNHEY and SMNVEV (reference sequence). Trimming cost V 3 bases and J 8 bases; bases outside gene matches: 5. The CDR3 is 14 amino acids. CDR3 in DNA: TGTGCCAGCAGTTTTGGGACAGGGGGTCGCGGCTACACCTTC. Amino acids: CASSFGTGGRGYTF.

The chain employs TRBV24-1 and TRBJ1-5; D remains unclear. CDR3 length: 12 residues. The V and J ends lost 6 bases and 7 bases respectively, with 9 bases between them. The germline V gene has CDR1 KGHDR and CDR2 SFDVKD. The CDR3, as DNA: TGTGCCACCAGTCAGGAACACCAGCCCCAGCATTTT. Translation: CATSQEHQPQHF.

The chain couples TRBV19 to TRBJ2-6; D not certain. The length of the CDR3 is 18 residues. Trimming removed 5 bases at V and 0 bases at J, with 17 bases between. CDR1 and CDR2 from the germline V gene are LNHDA and SQIVND (reference sequence). The CDR3 here is CASSPRGFINSGANVLTF. The CDR3 nucleotides are TGTGCCAGTAGTCCTCGCGGATTTATTAACTCTGGGGCCAACGTCCTGACTTTC.

J is TRBJ2-1 and V is TRBV30, with TRBD2 matching over 8 bases. Germline values: CDR1 GTSNPN, CDR2 SVGIG (reference sequence). V was clipped by 3 bases and J by 0 bases; unmatched bases: 16. This CDR3 region has 19 residues. The CDR3 nucleotides are TGTGCCTGGAGGGTTAAGATTGGGACTAGAGCAAGCTCCTACAATGAGCAGTTCTTC. Translation gives CAWRVKIGTRASSYNEQFF.

The V and J genes are TRBV2 and TRBJ1-4; the match to TRBD1 covers 10 bases. This CDR3 has 16 residues. V lost 6 bases to trimming and J lost 1 base; unmatched junction nucleotides: 5. CDR1 is SNHLY, CDR2 FYNNEI, per germline. The chain's CDR3 is CASSTRDRGTNEKLFF. DNA of the CDR3: TGTGCCAGCAGCACCCGGGACAGGGGAACTAATGAAAAACTGTTTTTT.

The chain couples TRBV4-2 to TRBJ2-1, with a weak D call TRBD1 (6 bases). Germline V gene data show CDR1 as LGHNA and CDR2 as YNFKEQ. Between the trimmed V and J ends, which lost 0 bases and 5 bases, there was a span of 17 bases. The CDR3 spans 17 residues. This CDR3 reads CASSQDRGQRSNNEQFF. CDR3 sequence (DNA): TGTGCCAGCAGCCAAGATCGGGGACAAAGAAGCAACAATGAGCAGTTCTTC.

V and J are TRBV18 and TRBJ1-1, with TRBD1 matching over 7 bases. The CDR3 has 18 amino acids. CDR1 and CDR2 from the germline V gene are KGHSH and LQKENI. Unmatched junction bases numbered 14, after V lost 2 bases and J lost 2 bases. CDR3 sequence: CASSPLPGQPKTNTEAFF. The CDR3 nucleotides are TGTGCCAGCTCACCATTACCGGGACAGCCTAAAACTAACACTGAAGCTTTCTTT.

The chain joins TRBV10-2 to TRBJ1-4, with TRBD1 matching over 7 bases. The V and J ends lost 8 bases and 8 bases, in that order; junction bases with no gene match: 11. CDR3 length equals 14 residues. The germline CDR1 and CDR2 sequences are WSHSY and SAAADI. CDR3 residues: CASWAGGMYEKLFF. The DNA of the CDR3 is TGCGCCAGCTGGGCAGGGGGAATGTACGAAAAACTGTTTTTT.

V gene TRBV30 combines with J gene TRBJ2-2; TRBD1 agrees at 7 bases. Germline V lookup: CDR1 GTSNPN, CDR2 SVGIG (reference sequence). The V gene end was trimmed by 4 bases and the J gene end by 1 base; junction bases not matched to a gene: 9. The CDR3 extends over 16 amino acids. CDR3 sequence reads: CAWTHRGLMNTGELFF. The CDR3 DNA reads as TGTGCCTGGACACACAGGGGCCTAATGAACACCGGGGAGCTGTTTTTT.

The genes are TRBV29-1 and TRBJ2-2; 9 nucleotides agree with TRBD1. CDR1 SQVTM and CDR2 ANQGSEA come from the germline V gene. The CDR3 sequence is 15 residues long. Trimming removed 3 bases from V and 5 bases from J; junction bases left unmatched: 7. As DNA, the CDR3 is TGCAGCGTTGATTCGGGGACAGGGAGAACCGGGGAGCTGTTTTTT. Translating gives CSVDSGTGRTGELFF.